The rows below give T cell receptor beta chains drawn from one sample of a study of vaccination and CD4 T cells after COVID-19. Each CDR3 protein gets one entry after TCRdb re-called the PCR reads with MiXCR. The sample contains 9,500 to 14,000 distinct CDR3 sequences, approximately 40% of which appear only once. The antigens of these receptors remain unknown. The sequenced material came from CD4+ T cells from blood, cultured in vitro. All receptors derive from a human donor who had recovered from COVID-19. CDR3s include the opening cysteine and the closing phenylalanine or tryptophan. The D gene is left open where the match is weak. The listing skips clone size in some rows; elsewhere it reads once, few, many or a size class.

J: TRBJ2-7
size: few
D: TRBD2
V: TRBV2
CDR3: CATSSGGFYEQYF
DNA: TGTGCCACCAGTAGCGGGGGGTTTTACGAGCAGTACTTC

J: TRBJ1-2
size: -
D: -
V: TRBV30
CDR3: CAWSVGYGYTF
DNA: TGTGCCTGGAGTGTGGGCTATGGCTACACCTTC

J: TRBJ2-1
size: -
D: TRBD2
V: TRBV19
CDR3: CASSLGEGREQFF
DNA: TGTGCCAGTAGTTTGGGGGAGGGCCGTGAGCAGTTCTTC

J: TRBJ1-3
size: few
D: -
V: TRBV18
CDR3: CASSPQGSSGNTIYF
DNA: TGTGCCAGCTCACCTCAGGGGAGCTCTGGAAACACCATATATTTT

J: TRBJ2-2
size: few
D: TRBD1
V: TRBV6-1
CDR3: CARRDRAHGELFF
DNA: TGTGCCCGCCGAGACAGGGCACACGGGGAGCTGTTTTTT

J: TRBJ2-3
size: -
D: -
V: TRBV18
CDR3: CASSPPGPSTDTQYF
DNA: TGTGCCAGCTCACCACCGGGGCCGAGCACAGATACGCAGTATTTT

J: TRBJ1-2
size: -
D: -
V: TRBV2
CDR3: CASSESGISMYYGYTF
DNA: TGTGCCAGCAGTGAGTCAGGGATAAGTATGTACTATGGCTACACCTTC

J: TRBJ1-2
size: -
D: TRBD1
V: TRBV6-1
CDR3: CASSAQGQGDSYGYTF
DNA: TGTGCCAGCAGTGCGCAGGGACAGGGGGATAGCTATGGCTACACCTTC

J: TRBJ1-1
size: -
D: -
V: TRBV5-1
CDR3: CASSLASSVNTEAFF
DNA: TGCGCCAGCAGCTTGGCCAGCAGCGTGAACACTGAAGCTTTCTTT

J: TRBJ2-7
size: few
D: TRBD1
V: TRBV28
CDR3: CASSLSGQGSYEQYF
DNA: TGTGCCAGCAGTCTGTCCGGACAGGGGTCCTACGAGCAGTACTTC

J: TRBJ2-7
size: -
D: -
V: TRBV6-1
CDR3: CASSPRRGGDEQYF
DNA: TGTGCCAGCAGTCCTCGGCGGGGTGGCGACGAGCAGTACTTC

J: TRBJ1-3
size: -
D: -
V: TRBV24-1
CDR3: CATSDLSGDTIYF
DNA: TGTGCCACCAGTGATTTAAGTGGGGACACCATATATTTT

J: TRBJ2-7
size: few
D: -
V: TRBV6-2/TRBV6-3
CDR3: CASSYPTGLVYEQYF
DNA: TGTGCCAGCAGTTACCCGACAGGACTTGTCTACGAGCAGTACTTC

J: TRBJ2-2
size: few
D: -
V: TRBV28
CDR3: CASRRDPYTGELFF
DNA: TGTGCCAGCAGAAGAGACCCTTACACCGGGGAGCTGTTTTTT

J: TRBJ2-1
size: -
D: -
V: TRBV7-9
CDR3: CASSPGGGGADEQFF
DNA: TGTGCCAGCAGTCCAGGGGGCGGGGGGGCCGATGAGCAGTTCTTC

J: TRBJ2-3
size: -
D: TRBD1
V: TRBV5-1
CDR3: CASSHRTGPPDTQYF
DNA: TGCGCCAGCAGCCATAGGACAGGCCCCCCAGATACGCAGTATTTT

J: TRBJ2-3
size: -
D: -
V: TRBV23-1
CDR3: CASTGVDTQYF
DNA: TGCGCCAGCACAGGGGTAGATACGCAGTATTTT

J: TRBJ1-1
size: few
D: -
V: TRBV20-1
CDR3: CSALERVEAFF
DNA: TGCAGTGCCCTCGAACGGGTTGAAGCTTTCTTT

J: TRBJ2-3
size: -
D: TRBD1
V: TRBV6-1
CDR3: CASSPGQGTDTQYF
DNA: TGTGCCAGCAGCCCGGGACAGGGCACAGATACGCAGTATTTT

J: TRBJ1-5
size: few
D: TRBD1
V: TRBV7-7
CDR3: CASSLDRDQPQHF
DNA: TGTGCCAGCAGCTTGGACAGGGATCAGCCCCAGCATTTT

J: TRBJ2-2
size: -
D: -
V: TRBV20-1
CDR3: CSATDPGSIANTGELSF
DNA: TGCAGTGCTACGGACCCGGGGAGTATAGCGAACACCGGGGAGCTGTCTTTT

J: TRBJ2-1
size: -
D: TRBD2
V: TRBV20-1
CDR3: CSAGLGGRAYNEQFF
DNA: TGCAGTGCTGGCCTCGGCGGGAGGGCCTACAATGAGCAGTTCTTC

J: TRBJ1-5
size: -
D: TRBD1
V: TRBV6-1
CDR3: CASSPGTGVSNQPQHF
DNA: TGTGCCAGCAGTCCGGGGACAGGGGTTAGCAATCAGCCCCAGCATTTT

J: TRBJ2-2
size: -
D: TRBD2
V: TRBV24-1
CDR3: CATSGRAGGAGELFF
DNA: TGTGCCACCAGTGGTAGAGCGGGAGGAGCCGGGGAGCTGTTTTTT

J: TRBJ2-5
size: few
D: -
V: TRBV5-4
CDR3: CASSPGFQETQYF
DNA: TGTGCCAGCAGCCCCGGGTTCCAAGAGACCCAGTACTTC

J: TRBJ2-5
size: -
D: -
V: TRBV20-1
CDR3: CSASGGQETQYF
DNA: TGCAGTGCTTCAGGAGGGCAAGAGACCCAGTACTTC

J: TRBJ2-1
size: few
D: TRBD2
V: TRBV6-2/TRBV6-3
CDR3: CASRAGTSGDNEQFF
DNA: TGTGCCAGCAGGGCTGGGACTAGCGGGGACAATGAGCAGTTCTTC

J: TRBJ2-6
size: -
D: TRBD1
V: TRBV27
CDR3: CASSQDRGMGAGANVLTF
DNA: TGTGCCAGCAGTCAGGACAGGGGGATGGGAGCTGGGGCCAACGTCCTGACTTTC

J: TRBJ2-7
size: -
D: TRBD1
V: TRBV5-1
CDR3: CASSPRTGEPYEQYF
DNA: TGCGCCAGCAGCCCTCGGACAGGGGAACCCTACGAGCAGTACTTC

J: TRBJ2-1
size: few
D: TRBD2
V: TRBV5-4
CDR3: CASRTGTSGSNEQFF
DNA: TGTGCCAGCAGGACCGGGACTAGCGGGAGTAATGAGCAGTTCTTC

J: TRBJ2-3
size: -
D: -
V: TRBV19
CDR3: CASSMQGGGVDTQYF
DNA: TGTGCCAGTAGTATGCAGGGTGGCGGGGTAGATACGCAGTATTTT

J: TRBJ2-3
size: medium-sized
D: TRBD2
V: TRBV20-1
CDR3: CSARDYAGGDTQYF
DNA: TGCAGTGCTAGAGATTACGCGGGAGGAGATACGCAGTATTTT

J: TRBJ2-7
size: hyperexpanded
D: TRBD2
V: TRBV12-3/TRBV12-4
CDR3: CASSLGRGRSYEQYF
DNA: TGTGCCAGCAGTTTAGGGCGGGGGAGATCCTACGAGCAGTACTTC

J: TRBJ2-3
size: -
D: TRBD2
V: TRBV20-1
CDR3: CSAGRTSGRDTQYF
DNA: TGCAGTGCCGGGAGGACTAGCGGGAGAGATACGCAGTATTTT

J: TRBJ2-1
size: few
D: -
V: TRBV2
CDR3: CASSELGQTYNEQFF
DNA: TGTGCCAGCAGTGAATTGGGACAAACCTACAATGAGCAGTTCTTC

J: TRBJ2-5
size: -
D: -
V: TRBV11-3
CDR3: CASSLQGFQETQYF
DNA: TGTGCCAGCAGCTTACAGGGATTCCAAGAGACCCAGTACTTC

J: TRBJ2-3
size: few
D: TRBD2
V: TRBV28
CDR3: CASSSARLAGGRDTQYF
DNA: TGTGCCAGCAGTTCCGCCAGACTAGCGGGAGGTCGGGATACGCAGTATTTT

J: TRBJ1-1
size: few
D: TRBD1
V: TRBV19
CDR3: CASSIPGTGAFF
DNA: TGTGCCAGTAGTATACCCGGGACAGGGGCTTTCTTT

J: TRBJ2-3
size: -
D: TRBD1
V: TRBV28
CDR3: CASSRQGAGTDTQYF
DNA: TGTGCCAGCAGTCGACAGGGGGCCGGCACAGATACGCAGTATTTT

J: TRBJ1-1
size: few
D: -
V: TRBV20-1
CDR3: CSARSVTEAFF
DNA: TGCAGTGCTAGAAGTGTAACTGAAGCTTTCTTT

J: TRBJ2-7
size: -
D: -
V: TRBV6-5
CDR3: CASSYRSGSEQYF
DNA: TGTGCCAGCAGTTACCGTTCGGGCAGCGAGCAGTACTTC

J: TRBJ1-5
size: few
D: -
V: TRBV28
CDR3: CASRLQGRPQHF
DNA: TGTGCCAGCAGGCTACAGGGTCGGCCCCAGCATTTT

J: TRBJ1-3
size: -
D: -
V: TRBV28
CDR3: CASSSPGGGRRNTIYF
DNA: TGTGCCAGCAGTTCCCCTGGTGGAGGGAGGAGAAACACCATATATTTT

J: TRBJ2-3
size: -
D: -
V: TRBV20-1
CDR3: CSASPDSDTQYF
DNA: TGCAGTGCTAGCCCCGACTCAGATACGCAGTATTTT

J: TRBJ1-4
size: few
D: -
V: TRBV20-1
CDR3: CSARVRRALKDEKLFF
DNA: TGCAGTGCTAGAGTACGACGGGCACTCAAAGATGAAAAACTGTTTTTT

J: TRBJ1-6
size: -
D: -
V: TRBV14
CDR3: CASSQEFGSGSYNSPLHF
DNA: TGTGCCAGCAGCCAAGAATTTGGGAGTGGCTCCTATAATTCACCCCTCCACTTT

J: TRBJ2-2
size: few
D: -
V: TRBV11-3
CDR3: CASSLAMFSVNTGELFF
DNA: TGTGCCAGCAGCTTAGCTATGTTTAGCGTCAACACCGGGGAGCTGTTTTTT

J: TRBJ1-6
size: -
D: TRBD1
V: TRBV18
CDR3: CASSPPGTDNSPLHF
DNA: TGTGCCAGCTCACCACCCGGGACAGACAATTCACCCCTCCACTTT

J: TRBJ1-5
size: -
D: -
V: TRBV12-3/TRBV12-4
CDR3: CASTYRVPGSNQPQHF
DNA: TGTGCCAGCACCTACAGGGTCCCGGGGAGCAATCAGCCCCAGCATTTT

J: TRBJ2-2
size: -
D: -
V: TRBV6-2/TRBV6-3
CDR3: CASREFMAGELFF
DNA: TGTGCCAGTCGGGAATTCATGGCCGGGGAGCTGTTTTTT

J: TRBJ1-5
size: -
D: -
V: TRBV12-3/TRBV12-4
CDR3: CASSFKGTASNQPQHF
DNA: TGTGCCAGCAGTTTCAAGGGGACCGCTTCAAATCAGCCCCAGCATTTT

J: TRBJ2-1
size: few
D: TRBD2
V: TRBV20-1
CDR3: CSAAGLAGLYNEQFF
DNA: TGCAGTGCTGCGGGGCTAGCGGGCCTCTACAATGAGCAGTTCTTC

J: TRBJ2-7
size: few
D: TRBD2
V: TRBV20-1
CDR3: CSTASGNYEQYF
DNA: TGCAGTACGGCTAGCGGGAACTACGAGCAGTACTTC

J: TRBJ2-1
size: -
D: TRBD1
V: TRBV24-1
CDR3: CATSALRQGRDEQFF
DNA: TGTGCCACCAGTGCCCTACGACAGGGGCGGGATGAGCAGTTCTTC

J: TRBJ2-2
size: few
D: -
V: TRBV2
CDR3: CASSGRGTGELFF
DNA: TGTGCCAGCAGTGGACGGGGCACCGGGGAGCTGTTTTTT

J: TRBJ1-5
size: -
D: -
V: TRBV10-3
CDR3: CAISVSGEGNQPQHF
DNA: TGTGCCATCAGCGTTTCAGGGGAGGGCAATCAGCCCCAGCATTTT

J: TRBJ1-5
size: -
D: -
V: TRBV6-1
CDR3: CASGAVWNQPQHF
DNA: TGTGCCAGCGGGGCCGTCTGGAATCAGCCCCAGCATTTT